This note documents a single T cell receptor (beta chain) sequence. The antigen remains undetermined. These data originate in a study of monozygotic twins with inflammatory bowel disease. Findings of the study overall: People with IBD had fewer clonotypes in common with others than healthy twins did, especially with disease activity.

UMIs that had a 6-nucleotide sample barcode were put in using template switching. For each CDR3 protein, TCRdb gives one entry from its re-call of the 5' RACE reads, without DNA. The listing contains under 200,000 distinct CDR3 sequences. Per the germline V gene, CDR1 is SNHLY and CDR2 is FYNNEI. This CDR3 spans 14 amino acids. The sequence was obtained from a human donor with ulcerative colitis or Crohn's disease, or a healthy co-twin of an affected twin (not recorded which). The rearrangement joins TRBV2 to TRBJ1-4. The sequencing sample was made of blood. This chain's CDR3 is CASSEMGRNEKLFF.